This passage covers 27 T cell receptor beta chains from one sample sequenced in a study of blood T cell repertoires in COVID-19. TCRdb's copy holds only in-frame clones and misses some; the assay was immunoSEQ multiplex PCR. In the table there are roughly 130,000 clones, around 82% of which are singletons. The sample was peripheral blood. These receptors were collected from a woman in her 30s who had recovered from COVID-19.

The V gene is TRBV5-4, the J gene TRBJ2-5, with 7 bases fitting TRBD1. The V gene's germline CDR1 is SGHNT and CDR2 YYREEE (reference sequence). The CDR3 covers 16 residues. Trimming removed 2 bases from V and 5 bases from J; junction bases left unmatched: 12. CDR3 DNA sequence: TGTGCCAGCAGCTTTTACTCGACAGGGCGCTCCGAGACCCAGTACTTC. This codes for CASSFYSTGRSETQYF.

This chain links TRBV28 with TRBJ1-3; D ambiguous. The V gene lost 6 bases and the J gene lost 0 bases, with 6 bases spanning the gap. The CDR3 contains 13 residues. Looked up from germline, CDR1 is MDHEN and CDR2 is SYDVKM. CDR3 residues: CASRAYSGNTIYF. For the CDR3, the DNA is TGTGCCAGCAGAGCCTACTCTGGAAACACCATATATTTT.

This clone was picked up one time. The rearrangement links TRBV12-5 to TRBJ1-4, with 9 bases lining up with TRBD1. Germline V gives CDR1 LGHNT, CDR2 FRNRAP. The CDR3 spans 16 residues. Trimming cost V 1 base and J 7 bases; bases outside gene matches: 7. The CDR3 here is CASGLGKQGAVEKLFF. DNA for the CDR3: TGTGCTAGTGGTTTGGGCAAACAGGGGGCGGTTGAAAAACTGTTTTTT.

The CDR3 protein is CASSLDGPDRGPQPQHF. CDR3 in DNA: TGTGCCAGCAGCTTAGATGGCCCGGACAGGGGGCCTCAGCCCCAGCATTTT. V usage is TRBV7-9 and J usage is TRBJ1-5, with 11 positions matching TRBD1. The junction had 8 bases not matched to a gene; V was cut back by 1 base and J by 6 bases. CDR1 is SEHNR and CDR2 is FQNEAQ in the germline V gene (reference sequence). This CDR3 is built from 17 residues.

J is TRBJ1-1 and V is TRBV2, with 9 nucleotides matching TRBD1. The CDR3 consists of 13 residues. V shed 8 bases and J 1 base; nucleotides not matched to a gene: 2. In germline, CDR1 is SNHLY, CDR2 FYNNEI. The CDR3 DNA reads as TGTGCCAGCCAACAGGGGGCGAACACTGAAGCTTTCTTT. Amino acid sequence: CASQQGANTEAFF.

CDR3 amino acids: CASNTAGATAKNIQYF. Written as DNA, the CDR3 is TGTGCCAGTAACACAGCGGGGGCCACCGCCAAAAACATTCAGTACTTC. The rearrangement joins TRBV19 to TRBJ2-4; the match to TRBD2 covers 8 bases. Germline CDR1 LNHDA, CDR2 SQIVND (reference sequence). The CDR3 is made up of 16 amino acids. V gave up 7 bases and J gave up 1 base; unmatched junction bases: 9.

The chain has TRBV6-1 and TRBJ2-5, with 8 bases matching TRBD2. With 4 bases clipped from V and 2 bases from J, the junction kept 12 bases outside the gene matches. The CDR3 is 17 amino acids. In germline, CDR1 is MNHNS, CDR2 SASEGT. The CDR3 bases are TGTGCCAGCAGTGGGGAACTAGCGGCTGTGTGGCAAGAGACCCAGTACTTC. Translated: CASSGELAAVWQETQYF.

This clone was seen only a few times. The rearrangement uses TRBV9 and TRBJ1-6, with TRBD1 as a possible D gene (5 bases). The CDR3 is 15 residues long. Germline V gives CDR1 SGDLS, CDR2 YYNGEE. With 0 bases removed from V and 8 bases from J, the gap between germline ends came to 12 bases. In nucleotides, the CDR3 is TGTGCCAGCAGCGTAGTCGCAGGGCAGGATTCACCCCTCCACTTT. Amino acids: CASSVVAGQDSPLHF.

The chain is built from TRBV7-8 and TRBJ2-3; TRBD1 might be the D (6 bases). The ends were cut back, 2 bases at V and 1 base at J, with 19 bases in the middle. Germline CDR1 SGHVS, CDR2 FQNEAQ. The CDR3 contains 18 residues. DNA of the CDR3: TGTGCCAGCAGCTTATCGGGCGTGGGGGCCGAAGGCACAGATACGCAGTATTTT. Translation: CASSLSGVGAEGTDTQYF.

This chain joins TRBV27 and TRBJ2-1, with 10 bases lining up with TRBD2. CDR1 is MNHEY, CDR2 SMNVEV, per germline (reference sequence). There are 16 residues in the CDR3. V shed 5 bases, J shed 3 bases, and the junction held 7 bases outside the gene matches. The CDR3 spells CASSPLAGENYNEQFF. The CDR3 DNA follows: TGTGCCAGCAGTCCCCTAGCGGGAGAGAACTACAATGAGCAGTTCTTC.

The chain links TRBV7-9 to TRBJ2-5, with TRBD2 as a possible D gene (6 bases). V shed 2 bases and J shed 5 bases, with 9 bases lying between them. Germline V lookup: CDR1 SEHNR, CDR2 FQNEAQ (reference sequence). The CDR3 is 13 residues long. The CDR3 DNA sequence: TGTGCCAGCAGCTTACGAGCGGGCGAGACCCAGTACTTC. Protein product: CASSLRAGETQYF.

The chain recombines TRBV27 with TRBJ2-6; 7 bases fit TRBD2. This CDR3 spans 16 amino acids. Germline assignment: CDR1 MNHEY and CDR2 SMNVEV (reference sequence). The junction had 5 bases not matched to a gene; V was cut back by 6 bases and J by 0 bases. The CDR3 protein is CASSPRGVSGANVLTF. In nucleotides, the CDR3 is TGTGCCAGCAGCCCCCGGGGGGTCTCTGGGGCCAACGTCCTGACTTTC. The full variable domain, with the rest looked up from reference TRBV27 and TRBJ2-6, is EAQVTQNPRYLITVTGKKLTVTCSQNMNHEYMSWYRQDPGLGLRQIYYSMNVEVTDKGDVPEGYKVSRKEKRNFPLILESPSPNQTSLYFCASSPRGVSGANVLTFGAGSRLTVL.

The rearrangement links TRBV18 to TRBJ1-4; D is perhaps TRBD1 (5 bases). This CDR3 has 16 amino acids. Trimming removed 2 bases at V and 8 bases at J, with 18 bases between. Germline-derived CDR1 and CDR2 are KGHSH and LQKENI. For the CDR3, the DNA is TGTGCCAGCTCACCAGGGCCAGGGTTTATGGAGGAAAAACTGTTTTTT. Translation gives CASSPGPGFMEEKLFF.

The chain uses TRBV5-4 and TRBJ1-2; D is ambiguous. The CDR3 contains 14 residues. Germline values: CDR1 SGHNT, CDR2 YYREEE (reference sequence). With 0 bases removed from V and 0 bases from J, the gap between germline ends came to 6 bases. CDR3 coding DNA: TGTGCCAGCAGCTTGGAGCGGACTAACTATGGCTACACCTTC. It encodes CASSLERTNYGYTF.

The CDR3 is CASSYDSYTEAFF. CDR3 sequence (DNA): TGTGCCAGCAGTTACGACAGTTACACTGAAGCTTTCTTT. The chain carries TRBV6-5 and TRBJ1-1; D is perhaps TRBD1 (5 bases). The CDR3 spans 13 residues. V was pared by 2 bases and J by 3 bases, with 7 bases between. Germline CDR1 and CDR2: MNHEY and SVGAGI.

This clone was recorded a few times. This CDR3 is also generated by other DNA sequences in the sample. The V and J genes are TRBV9 and TRBJ1-1, with D unclear. CDR1 and CDR2 (germline): SGDLS, YYNGEE. This CDR3 has 13 amino acids. V gave up 1 base and J gave up 1 base, with 5 bases separating them. In nucleotides, the CDR3 is TGTGCCAGCAGCGTACGGGGGAACACTGAAGCTTTCTTT. Translating gives CASSVRGNTEAFF.

This chain uses TRBV4-1 with TRBJ2-7, with a possible D match to TRBD1 (5 bases). V gave up 1 base and J gave up 2 bases, with 12 bases separating them. This CDR3 contains 15 residues. Per germline, CDR1 MGHRA and CDR2 YSYEKL. CDR3 nucleotides: TGCGCCAGCAGCCAAGCATTCGGACATACCTACGAGCAGTACTTC. This encodes CASSQAFGHTYEQYF.

The V gene is TRBV5-4, the J gene TRBJ2-3; D unclear. CDR3 length equals 13 residues. V was pared by 1 base and J by 0 bases, with 3 bases between. Looked up from germline, CDR1 is SGHNT and CDR2 is YYREEE (reference sequence). The chain's CDR3 is CASSLSSTDTQYF. CDR3 in DNA: TGTGCCAGCAGCTTGTCTAGCACAGATACGCAGTATTTT. Full variable domain (rest looked up from reference TRBV5-4 and TRBJ2-3): ETGVTQSPTHLIKTRGQQVTLRCSSQSGHNTVSWYQQALGQGPQFIFQYYREEENGRGNFPPRFSGLQFPNYSSELNVNALELDDSALYLCASSLSSTDTQYFGPGTRLTVL.

The J gene is TRBJ1-6, the V gene TRBV7-9; tentative D call: TRBD1 (6 bases). Between the trimmed V and J ends, which lost 5 bases and 6 bases, there was a span of 11 bases. Germline CDR1 and CDR2: SEHNR and FQNEAQ (reference sequence). The CDR3 totals 14 residues. CDR3: CASSQGQTNSPLHF. CDR3 DNA: TGTGCCAGCAGCCAAGGACAGACTAATTCACCCCTCCACTTT.

The V and J genes are TRBV4-1 and TRBJ1-4; the D gene is possibly TRBD1 (5 bases). The CDR3 extends over 18 amino acids. In germline, CDR1 is MGHRA, CDR2 YSYEKL. V was shortened by 3 bases and J by 8 bases, with 25 bases between the two germline ends. CDR3 bases: TGCGCCAGCAGCCAGGAAGGCGGGGGAGGGGTGGTTAAAGAAAAACTGTTTTTT. This gives the protein CASSQEGGGGVVKEKLFF.

The rearrangement links TRBV30 to TRBJ2-5, with 15 bases matching TRBD2. The trim removed 3 bases at V and 4 bases at J, leaving 9 bases unmatched. The CDR3 loop spans 17 amino acids. The germline gives CDR1 GTSNPN, CDR2 SVGIG (reference sequence). For the CDR3, the DNA is TGTGCCTGGAGCCATCCGGGACTAGCGGGGGGCAGAGAGACCCAGTACTTC. Translating it yields CAWSHPGLAGGRETQYF.

The CDR3 sequence is CASSLAGESYPLHF. In DNA form, the CDR3 reads TGTGCCAGCAGTTTGGCAGGGGAATCTTACCCCCTCCACTTT. The genes are TRBV6-5 and TRBJ1-6, with a tentative D call TRBD1 (6 bases). Germline CDR1 reads MNHEY; CDR2 reads SVGAGI. The V gene lost 4 bases and the J gene lost 13 bases, with 17 bases spanning the gap. CDR3 length: 14 amino acids.

The CDR3 is CASSVELWPRTDTQYF. The CDR3 DNA reads as TGTGCCAGCAGCGTAGAATTGTGGCCCCGCACAGATACGCAGTATTTT. This chain joins TRBV9 and TRBJ2-3; D gene ambiguous. Germline V gene sequence: CDR1 SGDLS, CDR2 YYNGEE. The germline V and J ends were trimmed by 0 bases and 1 base, with 12 bases remaining between them. The CDR3 covers 16 residues.

The chain recombines TRBV6-1 with TRBJ2-1, with TRBD2 identical over 7 bases. CDR1 is MNHNS, CDR2 SASEGT, per germline. This CDR3 contains 16 residues. Trimming took 2 bases from V and 10 from J; bases not matched to a gene: 14. CDR3 sequence reads: CASSELGPASGQEQFF. DNA of the CDR3: TGTGCCAGCAGTGAATTGGGCCCTGCTAGCGGCCAGGAGCAGTTCTTC.

The V and J genes are TRBV7-3 and TRBJ2-1; 12 bases agree with TRBD2. CDR3 length: 15 amino acids. CDR1 and CDR2 (germline): SGHTA, FQGTGA. V trimming: 5 bases; J trimming: 6 bases; junction bases outside the gene matches: 5. CDR3 nucleotides: TGTGCCAGCAGCCCGACTAGCGGGAGTTCCAATGAGCAGTTCTTC. Amino acids: CASSPTSGSSNEQFF.

The genes are TRBV6-6 and TRBJ1-1; 12 bases map to TRBD1. Germline V CDR1 and CDR2: MNHNY, SVGAGI (reference sequence). The CDR3 loop spans 16 amino acids. J gave up 5 bases and V 7 bases, and 11 bases lay outside the gene matches. For the CDR3, the DNA is TGTGCCAGCATCGACTTCCAGGGACAGGGGGCGACTGAAGCTTTCTTT. This sequence encodes CASIDFQGQGATEAFF.

This chain links TRBV6-5 with TRBJ2-1; maybe TRBD1 (7 bases). Germline V lookup: CDR1 MNHEY, CDR2 SVGAGI. The CDR3 is made up of 15 amino acids. V shed 6 bases and J shed 0 bases, with 12 bases lying between them. The CDR3 coding sequence is TGTGCCAGCAGAACAGGGGAGGTCTCCTACAATGAGCAGTTCTTC. Amino acid sequence: CASRTGEVSYNEQFF.